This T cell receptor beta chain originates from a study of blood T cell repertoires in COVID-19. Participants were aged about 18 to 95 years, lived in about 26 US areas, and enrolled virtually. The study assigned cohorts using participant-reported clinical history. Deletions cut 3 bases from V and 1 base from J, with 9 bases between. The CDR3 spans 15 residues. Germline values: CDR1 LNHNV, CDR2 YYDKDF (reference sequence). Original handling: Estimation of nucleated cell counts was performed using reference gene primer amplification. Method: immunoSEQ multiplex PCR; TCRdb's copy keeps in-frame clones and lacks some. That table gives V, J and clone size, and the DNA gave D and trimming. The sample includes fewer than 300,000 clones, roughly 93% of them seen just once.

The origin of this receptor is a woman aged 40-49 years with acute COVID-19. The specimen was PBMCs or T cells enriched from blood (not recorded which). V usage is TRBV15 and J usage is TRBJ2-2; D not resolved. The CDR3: CATSSGGRNTGELFF. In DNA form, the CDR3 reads TGTGCCACCAGCAGTGGTGGGCGGAACACCGGGGAGCTGTTTTTT.